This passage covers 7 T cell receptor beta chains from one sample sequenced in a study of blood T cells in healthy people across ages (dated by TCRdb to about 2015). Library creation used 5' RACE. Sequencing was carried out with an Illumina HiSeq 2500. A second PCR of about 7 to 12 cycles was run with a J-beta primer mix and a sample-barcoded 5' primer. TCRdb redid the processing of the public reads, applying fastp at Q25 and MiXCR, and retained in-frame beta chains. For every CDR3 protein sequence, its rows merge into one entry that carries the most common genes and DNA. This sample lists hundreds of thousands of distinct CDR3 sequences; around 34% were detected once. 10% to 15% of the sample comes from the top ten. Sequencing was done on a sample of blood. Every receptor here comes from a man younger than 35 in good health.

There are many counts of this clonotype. The CDR3 region has the DNA TGCAGCGTTGCCAGGGGTGATGTCGGCTACACCTTC. Protein sequence: CSVARGDVGYTF. The J gene is TRBJ1-2, the V gene TRBV29-1, with D possibly being TRBD1 (6 bases). Germline-derived CDR1 and CDR2 are SQVTM and ANQGSEA. Trimming cost V 4 bases and J 8 bases, with 14 bases left between them. This CDR3 comprises 12 residues.

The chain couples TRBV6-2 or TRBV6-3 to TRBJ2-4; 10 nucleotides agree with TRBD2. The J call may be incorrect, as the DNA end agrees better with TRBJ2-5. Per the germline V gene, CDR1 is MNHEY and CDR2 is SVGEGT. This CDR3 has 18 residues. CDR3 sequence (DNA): TGTGCCAGCAGTTACCCACCCGATCGACTAGCGGGCGAAGAGACCCAGTACTTC. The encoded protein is CASSYPPDRLAGEETQYF.

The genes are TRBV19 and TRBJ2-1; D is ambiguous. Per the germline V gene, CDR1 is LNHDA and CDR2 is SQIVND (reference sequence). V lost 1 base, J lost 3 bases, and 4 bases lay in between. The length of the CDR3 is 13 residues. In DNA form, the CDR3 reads TGTGCCAGTAGTATAGCAGGCTACAATGAGCAGTTCTTC. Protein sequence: CASSIAGYNEQFF.

CDR3 DNA sequence: TGTGCCAGCAGTTACGGGGGACGGAATAGATTTAGCAATCAGCCCCAGCATTTT. Protein: CASSYGGRNRFSNQPQHF. V gene TRBV6-5 combines with J gene TRBJ1-5; a weak D match, TRBD1 (5 bases). This CDR3 is built from 18 residues. V dropped 2 bases and J dropped 0 bases, with 17 bases sitting between them. Germline V lookup: CDR1 MNHEY, CDR2 SVGAGI.

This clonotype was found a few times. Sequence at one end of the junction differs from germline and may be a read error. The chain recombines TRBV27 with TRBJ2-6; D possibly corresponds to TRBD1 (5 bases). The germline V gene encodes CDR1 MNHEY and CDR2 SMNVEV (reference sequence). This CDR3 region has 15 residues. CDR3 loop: CASSLSSSGADVLTF. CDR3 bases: TGTGCCAGCAGTTTAAGCAGCTCTGGGGCCGACGTCCTGACTTTC.

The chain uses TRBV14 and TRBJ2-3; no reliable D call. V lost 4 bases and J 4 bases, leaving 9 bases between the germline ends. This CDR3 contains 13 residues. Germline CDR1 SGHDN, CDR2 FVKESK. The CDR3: CASSPDLADTQYF. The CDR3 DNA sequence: TGTGCCAGCAGCCCTGACTTGGCAGATACGCAGTATTTT.

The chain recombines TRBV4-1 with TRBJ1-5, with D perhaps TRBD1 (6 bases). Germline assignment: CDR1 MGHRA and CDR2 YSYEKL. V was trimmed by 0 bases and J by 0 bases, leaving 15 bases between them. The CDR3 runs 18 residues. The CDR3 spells CASSQDLGALDSNQPQHF. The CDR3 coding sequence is TGCGCCAGCAGCCAAGATCTGGGGGCGTTAGATAGCAATCAGCCCCAGCATTTT.